What follows are 28 T cell receptor beta chains derived from one specimen sequenced in a study of CD8+ T cells in alopecia areata. Treatment here: oral pan-JAK inhibitor, 5-10 mg twice daily. Sequencing used cDNA as its template, made by extracting RNA and reverse transcribing it. This table comes from immunoSEQ multiplex PCR, and its TCRdb copy is limited to in-frame clones, with some not included. This table holds 90,000 to 120,000 clones, less than 90% found once. The sample here was CD8+ T cells sorted from blood, taken at week 24, from a patient treated with tofacitinib. These receptors were obtained from a human donor with alopecia areata.

This chain links TRBV11-2 with TRBJ2-1; D is undetermined. Trimming stripped 1 base from V and 7 bases from J, with 5 bases between. Germline CDR1 SGHAT, CDR2 FQNNGV. CDR3 length: 12 residues. The CDR3 DNA follows: TGTGCCAGCAGCTTAGCTGATAATGAGCAGTTCTTC. Translation: CASSLADNEQFF.

The chain employs TRBV14 and TRBJ1-4, with 7 nucleotides matching TRBD1. V shed 4 bases, J shed 8 bases, and the junction held 13 bases outside the gene matches. Germline values: CDR1 SGHDN, CDR2 FVKESK. The CDR3 runs to 16 residues. CDR3 coding DNA: TGTGCCAGCAGCCCCGGGACAGACGATTTACACGAAAAACTGTTTTTT. It specifies CASSPGTDDLHEKLFF.

Note on this clone: Germline and junction disagree at one end, which may indicate a read error. The chain links TRBV7-7 to TRBJ2-1; 10 bases map to TRBD1. This CDR3 comprises 15 residues. The germline gives CDR1 SSHAT, CDR2 FNYEAQ (reference sequence). CDR3 sequence: CASSLGQGGQNEQFF. The DNA of the CDR3 is TGTGCTAGCAGCTTAGGACAGGGGGGTCAAAATGAGCAGTTCTTC.

This rearrangement joins TRBV15 to TRBJ2-4; tentative D call: TRBD1 (5 bases). The germline V gene has CDR1 LNHNV and CDR2 YYDKDF (reference sequence). Trimming took 0 bases from V and 0 from J, leaving 9 bases between them. This CDR3 is built from 16 residues. CDR3: CATSRERGLAKNIQYF. The CDR3 coding sequence is TGTGCCACCAGCAGAGAAAGGGGCCTAGCCAAAAACATTCAGTACTTC. The full variable domain, completed using reference TRBV15 and TRBJ2-4, is DAMVIQNPRYQVTQFGKPVTLSCSQTLNHNVMYWYQQKSSQAPKLLFHYYDKDFNNEADTPDNFQSRRPNTSFCFLDIRSPGLGDTAMYLCATSRERGLAKNIQYFGAGTRLSVL.

In DNA, the CDR3 is TGCGCCAGCAGCCAAGAACTCGTTTCGGGGGGGTTAGGCGAGCAGTACTTC. Translating gives CASSQELVSGGLGEQYF. This chain links TRBV4-3 with TRBJ2-7; 8 nucleotides match TRBD2. The trim removed 0 bases at V and 6 bases at J, leaving 13 bases unmatched. The CDR3 has 17 residues. Germline V gene sequence: CDR1 LGHNA, CDR2 YSLEER.

The V and J genes are TRBV7-9 and TRBJ1-5; no definite D call. Per germline, CDR1 SEHNR and CDR2 FQNEAQ (reference sequence). V lost 7 bases, J lost 0 bases, and 16 bases lay in between. CDR3 length: 16 amino acids. The CDR3 bases are TGTGCCAGCACCAAGGCCCCGGACGATAGCAATCAGCCCCAGCATTTT. It translates to CASTKAPDDSNQPQHF.

The rearrangement uses TRBV7-9 and TRBJ1-5; D gene unclear. Germline values: CDR1 SEHNR, CDR2 FQNEAQ (reference sequence). The CDR3 sequence is 13 residues long. V was clipped by 5 bases and J by 7 bases, with 12 bases between them. The CDR3 here is CASSSGRWQPQHF. CDR3 DNA sequence: TGTGCCAGCAGCAGCGGACGGTGGCAGCCCCAGCATTTT.

The chain carries TRBV15 and TRBJ2-7; D is perhaps TRBD1 (5 bases). V lost 1 base to trimming and J lost 6 bases, with 10 bases between them. Germline V gene data show CDR1 as LNHNV and CDR2 as YYDKDF (reference sequence). The CDR3 is 13 residues long. DNA of the CDR3: TGTGCCACCAGCAGAGCAACAGGATCCGAGCAGTACTTC. Protein sequence: CATSRATGSEQYF.

J is TRBJ2-2 and V is TRBV2; 8 positions agree with TRBD1. The CDR3 extends over 13 amino acids. CDR1 and CDR2 (germline): SNHLY, FYNNEI. V shed 9 bases and J 7 bases; nucleotides not matched to a gene: 7. DNA for the CDR3: TGTGCCAGGACAGGGGATAGTGGCGGGGAGCTGTTTTTT. Residues: CARTGDSGGELFF.

CDR3 sequence reads: CASSSTKRQLWINEQFF. The CDR3 DNA is TGTGCCAGCAGCTCGACAAAGAGACAACTCTGGATCAATGAGCAGTTCTTC. The rearrangement links TRBV5-6 to TRBJ2-1; D ambiguous. Germline V gene lookup returns CDR1 SGHDT and CDR2 YYEEEE. Trimming left V 3 bases short and J 6 bases short, with 22 bases between. This CDR3 contains 17 residues. Combining the CDR3 with reference TRBV5-6 and TRBJ2-1 gives the whole variable domain DAGVTQSPTHLIKTRGQQVTLRCSPKSGHDTVSWYQQALGQGPQFIFQYYEEEERQRGNFPDRFSGHQFPNYSSELNVNALLLGDSALYLCASSSTKRQLWINEQFFGPGTRLTVL.

V is TRBV7-9 and J is TRBJ1-3; maybe TRBD1 (5 bases). CDR1 is SEHNR and CDR2 is FQNEAQ in the germline V gene (reference sequence). The V and J ends lost 4 bases and 5 bases respectively, with 15 bases between them. This CDR3 has 15 residues. The CDR3 sequence is CASSSTRDGRNTIYF. As DNA, the CDR3 is TGTGCCAGCAGCTCCACCCGGGACGGCCGAAACACCATATATTTT. Complete variable domain (other parts from reference TRBV7-9 and TRBJ1-3): DTGVSQNPRHKITKRGQNVTFRCDPISEHNRLYWYRQTLGQGPEFLTYFQNEAQLEKSRLLSDRFSAERPKGSFSTLEIQRTEQGDSAMYLCASSSTRDGRNTIYFGEGSWLTVV.

The V gene is TRBV6-5, the J gene TRBJ2-2; TRBD1 agrees at 11 bases. V dropped 0 bases and J dropped 4; count of bases not matched to a gene: 1. CDR3 length: 16 residues. Germline values: CDR1 MNHEY, CDR2 SVGAGI. CDR3 loop: CASSYSGTGGTGELFF. The CDR3 nucleotides are TGTGCCAGCAGTTACTCCGGGACAGGGGGCACCGGGGAGCTGTTTTTT.

This clone was detected a few times. V is TRBV5-4 and J is TRBJ2-7, with TRBD1 as a possible D gene (5 bases). CDR3 length: 14 residues. Trimming cost V 5 bases and J 5 bases, with 17 bases left between them. Germline V gives CDR1 SGHNT, CDR2 YYREEE (reference sequence). The CDR3 loop is CASRSRGSEHEQYF. Here the CDR3 DNA reads TGTGCCAGCAGGTCTAGGGGATCCGAACACGAGCAGTACTTC.

The V gene is TRBV4-3, the J gene TRBJ2-5, with 8 positions matching TRBD2. The germline gives CDR1 LGHNA, CDR2 YSLEER. This CDR3 region has 16 residues. V trimming: 0 bases; J trimming: 1 base; junction bases outside the gene matches: 4. For the CDR3, the DNA is TGCGCCAGCAGCCAAGATGTAGCGGGGAGCCAAGAGACCCAGTACTTC. Its protein is CASSQDVAGSQETQYF.

The genes are TRBV28 and TRBJ1-2; the D is unclear. The CDR3 totals 15 residues. Germline V gene data show CDR1 as MDHEN and CDR2 as SYDVKM. Trimming took 1 base from V and 6 from J, leaving 15 bases between them. CDR3 residues: CASSLLKQVSDGYTF. Here the CDR3 DNA reads TGTGCCAGCAGTTTATTGAAGCAGGTTTCTGATGGCTACACCTTC.

The V gene is TRBV6-5, the J gene TRBJ1-2; 7 bases align to TRBD1. Germline V gene lookup returns CDR1 MNHEY and CDR2 SVGAGI. The CDR3 has 14 residues. Trimming removed 2 bases from V and 4 bases from J; junction bases left unmatched: 4. The CDR3 protein is CASSYRGQAYGYTF. CDR3 coding DNA: TGTGCCAGCAGTTACCGCGGACAGGCCTATGGCTACACCTTC.

V is TRBV27 and J is TRBJ2-3; D not certain. CDR3 size: 12 residues. Germline CDR1 and CDR2: MNHEY and SMNVEV (reference sequence). V was cut by 5 bases and J by 1 base, with 4 bases left in between. The CDR3, as DNA: TGTGCCAGCAGTCCAGGCACAGATACGCAGTATTTT. Protein sequence: CASSPGTDTQYF.

The chain joins TRBV7-8 to TRBJ2-1; TRBD2 matches at 11 bases. The CDR3 covers 14 residues. The ends lost 6 bases at V and 6 bases at J; junction bases unmatched: 4. In germline, CDR1 is SGHVS, CDR2 FQNEAQ. Here the CDR3 DNA reads TGTGCCAGCAGTACGGGACTAGCGGCCAATGAGCAGTTCTTC. Translation: CASSTGLAANEQFF.

The rearrangement links TRBV15 to TRBJ1-2; D is perhaps TRBD1 (5 bases). CDR3 size: 16 residues. Between the trimmed V and J ends, which lost 2 bases and 4 bases, there was a span of 17 bases. Germline CDR1 is LNHNV and CDR2 is YYDKDF (reference sequence). In nucleotides, the CDR3 is TGTGCCACCAGCAGAACCGGGACGGGAAGGCCCTATGGCTACACCTTC. Protein product: CATSRTGTGRPYGYTF.

As concerns this clone: The sample holds other DNA sequences that translate to the same CDR3. In DNA, the CDR3 is TGTGCCAGCAGCAGGAACACTGAAGCTTTCTTT. Translating it yields CASSRNTEAFF. This sequence joins TRBV7-9 and TRBJ1-1; no clear D gene. CDR1 and CDR2 from the germline V gene are SEHNR and FQNEAQ (reference sequence). The length of the CDR3 is 11 residues. V lost 5 bases and J lost 1, with 2 bases in between.

This clone appeared a single time. The chain uses TRBV19 and TRBJ2-5; a possible D gene is TRBD1 (6 bases). CDR1 LNHDA and CDR2 SQIVND come from the germline V gene (reference sequence). CDR3 size: 22 residues. V gave up 3 bases and J gave up 5 bases, with 37 bases separating them. CDR3 amino acids: CASSMVRGSRQKILAPMETQYF. CDR3 in DNA: TGTGCCAGTAGTATGGTCAGGGGTTCTCGGCAGAAAATTTTAGCCCCAATGGAGACCCAGTACTTC.

This chain connects TRBV5-5 to TRBJ2-5, with D possibly TRBD2 on 5 matching bases. This CDR3 comprises 16 residues. Trimming left V 0 bases short and J 2 bases short, with 14 bases between. CDR1 SGHKS and CDR2 YYEKEE come from the germline V gene (reference sequence). The CDR3 DNA reads TGTGCCAGCAGCTTGGGCAGGACTCGTCGGCAAGAGACCCAGTACTTC. It translates to CASSLGRTRRQETQYF.

The chain joins TRBV7-2 to TRBJ1-2, with D maybe TRBD1 (5 bases). CDR3 length: 16 amino acids. V was clipped by 1 base and J by 4 bases, with 16 bases between them. Per germline, CDR1 SGHTA and CDR2 FQGNSA. The CDR3 DNA sequence: TGTGCCAGCAGCTTAGAACCCGAAGGGGCGGGCTATGGCTACACCTTC. Translating it yields CASSLEPEGAGYGYTF.

The chain uses TRBV7-9 and TRBJ2-2; 12 bases map to TRBD2. J was trimmed by 4 bases and V by 4 bases; bases with no gene match: 4. Germline CDR1 is SEHNR and CDR2 is FQNEAQ (reference sequence). The length of the CDR3 is 16 residues. The CDR3 loop reads CASSWTSGEGTGELFF. CDR3 nucleotide sequence: TGTGCCAGCAGCTGGACTAGCGGGGAAGGCACCGGGGAGCTGTTTTTT.

This clone was seen a few times. V usage is TRBV9 and J usage is TRBJ2-3; D is unclear. V was clipped by 4 bases and J by 2 bases, with 5 bases between them. Germline V gene data show CDR1 as SGDLS and CDR2 as YYNGEE. There are 12 residues in the CDR3. The CDR3 is CASSIYTDTQYF. The CDR3 nucleotides read TGTGCCAGCAGCATCTACACAGATACGCAGTATTTT.

The rearrangement joins TRBV9 to TRBJ2-1, with D maybe TRBD2 (5 bases). Trimming shortened V by 2 bases and J by 8 bases, and 11 bases separated the two germline ends. This CDR3 has 13 residues. In germline, CDR1 is SGDLS, CDR2 YYNGEE. In DNA, the CDR3 is TGTGCCAGCAGCGTTGCTGGGAGTTATGAGCAGTTCTTC. Protein: CASSVAGSYEQFF.

The J gene is TRBJ1-2, the V gene TRBV27; 8 bases fit TRBD1. The CDR3 covers 14 residues. Germline V CDR1 and CDR2: MNHEY, SMNVEV (reference sequence). V lost 3 bases and J lost 6; bases outside the gene matches: 6. In nucleotides, the CDR3 is TGTGCCAGCAGTTTCGGGTCAGGGGGCAATGGCTACACCTTC. It codes for CASSFGSGGNGYTF.

The chain is built from TRBV7-9 and TRBJ1-1; no firm D call. CDR1 is SEHNR and CDR2 is FQNEAQ in the germline V gene (reference sequence). There are 12 residues in the CDR3. Trimming removed 5 bases from V and 5 bases from J, with 9 bases in between. CDR3 protein: CASSEGQTEAFF. The CDR3 DNA reads as TGTGCCAGCAGCGAGGGCCAAACTGAAGCTTTCTTT.